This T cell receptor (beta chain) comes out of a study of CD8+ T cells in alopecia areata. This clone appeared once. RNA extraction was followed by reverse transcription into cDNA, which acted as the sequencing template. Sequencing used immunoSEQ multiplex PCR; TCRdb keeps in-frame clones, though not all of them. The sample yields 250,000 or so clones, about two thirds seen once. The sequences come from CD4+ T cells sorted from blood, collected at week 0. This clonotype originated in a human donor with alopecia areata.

The CDR3 spells CAWDIGGERTEAFF. The CDR3 DNA sequence: TGTGCCTGGGATATCGGTGGGGAACGAACTGAAGCTTTCTTT. The genes are TRBV30 and TRBJ1-1; D unresolved. Germline CDR1 GTSNPN, CDR2 SVGIG (reference sequence). V lost 5 bases to trimming and J lost 5 bases, with 18 bases between them. The CDR3 runs to 14 residues.